What follows are 18 T cell receptor beta chains derived from one specimen sequenced in a study of control samples from healthy donors and cancer patients. The data were produced by immunoSEQ multiplex PCR, yet TCRdb's version contains in-frame clones alone and is incomplete. Here the sample spans around 150,000 clones, 70% to 90% being singletons. Sample: blood. Source of these receptors: a man in his thirties or forties in good health.

The chain couples TRBV12-3 or TRBV12-4 to TRBJ2-3; D is undetermined. V dropped 3 bases and J dropped 5 bases, with 6 bases sitting between them. The CDR3 contains 12 residues. For the CDR3, the DNA is TGTGCCAGCAGTTTCTCCGGAGATACGCAGTATTTT. Translation gives CASSFSGDTQYF.

The chain carries TRBV13 and TRBJ2-3; TRBD2 agrees at 9 bases. The CDR3 is 16 residues long. Per the germline V gene, CDR1 is PRHDT and CDR2 is FYEKMQ (reference sequence). Losses at the gene ends were 5 bases for V and 0 bases for J; bases not matched to a gene: 6. CDR3 DNA sequence: TGTGCCAGCAGCGGGCGGGAGGGATCTAGCACAGATACGCAGTATTTT. Its translation is CASSGREGSSTDTQYF.

For the CDR3, the DNA is TGTGCCACCAGTGGACGGGGGGTGAACACAGATACGCAGTATTTT. Its protein product is CATSGRGVNTDTQYF. The chain recombines TRBV24-1 with TRBJ2-3; 7 positions agree with TRBD2. Germline CDR1 KGHDR, CDR2 SFDVKD. V shed 5 bases, J shed 2 bases, and the junction held 6 bases outside the gene matches. The CDR3 contains 15 residues.

V is TRBV3-1 (or the pseudogene TRBV3-2) and J is TRBJ1-4, with D maybe TRBD1 (5 bases). V gave up 4 bases and J gave up 5 bases, with 5 bases separating them. Germline V lookup: CDR1 LGHDT, CDR2 YNNKEL (reference sequence). There are 12 residues in the CDR3. The CDR3 nucleotides are TGTGCCAGCAGCCGGGGGAATGAAAAACTGTTTTTT. Its translation is CASSRGNEKLFF.

The V and J genes are TRBV19 and TRBJ2-3; 14 bases map to TRBD2. The length of the CDR3 is 18 residues. The trim removed 7 bases at V and 2 bases at J, leaving 11 bases unmatched. CDR1 is LNHDA, CDR2 SQIVND, per germline (reference sequence). The CDR3 region has the DNA TGTGCCAGTACCCCAGGCGGACTAGCGGGAGGACCCACAGATACGCAGTATTTT. It codes for CASTPGGLAGGPTDTQYF. The whole variable domain, filled in from reference TRBV19 and TRBJ2-3, reads DGGITQSPKYLFRKEGQNVTLSCEQNLNHDAMYWYRQDPGQGLRLIYYSQIVNDFQKGDIAEGYSVSREKKESFPLTVTSAQKNPTAFYLCASTPGGLAGGPTDTQYFGPGTRLTVL.

This clone was recorded once. V and J are TRBV10-1 and TRBJ1-6; possibly TRBD1 for D (6 bases). The V gene lost 6 bases and the J gene lost 0 bases, with 21 bases spanning the gap. The CDR3 covers 19 residues. Germline V lookup: CDR1 WNHNN, CDR2 SYGVQD (reference sequence). This chain's CDR3 is CASRDRPGSVSSYNSPLHF. CDR3 nucleotide sequence: TGCGCCAGCAGGGACAGACCCGGTAGCGTGAGCTCCTATAATTCACCCCTCCACTTT.

The V gene is TRBV3-1 (or the pseudogene TRBV3-2), the J gene TRBJ1-5; D remains ambiguous. Germline values: CDR1 LGHDT, CDR2 YNNKEL (reference sequence). The CDR3 spans 15 residues. V was pared by 4 bases and J by 5 bases, with 15 bases between. The CDR3 is CASSRTESEDQPQHF. CDR3 coding DNA: TGTGCCAGCAGCCGTACAGAGAGTGAGGATCAGCCCCAGCATTTT.

V is TRBV4-1 and J is TRBJ2-1; TRBD2 matches at 11 bases. This CDR3 has 16 residues. CDR1 and CDR2 from the germline V gene are MGHRA and YSYEKL. The junction had 10 bases not matched to a gene; V was cut back by 6 bases and J by 6 bases. DNA for the CDR3: TGCGCCAGCAGACTTTTGACTAGCGGGATTGGCAATGAGCAGTTCTTC. Translated, it gives CASRLLTSGIGNEQFF.

The genes are TRBV15 and TRBJ1-5, with D uncertain. This CDR3 region has 13 residues. In germline, CDR1 is LNHNV, CDR2 YYDKDF (reference sequence). Trimming took off 5 bases at V and 4 bases at J, with 9 bases between the two ends. In DNA, the CDR3 is TGTGCCACCAGCGGGGAAGGGAATCAGCCCCAGCATTTT. This encodes CATSGEGNQPQHF.

This clone was seen a single time. In the same sample, other DNA sequences code for this CDR3. The J gene is TRBJ1-1, the V gene TRBV3-1 (or the pseudogene TRBV3-2), with no clear D. The germline gives CDR1 LGHDT, CDR2 YNNKEL (reference sequence). The CDR3 sequence is 13 residues long. V was trimmed by 1 base and J by 2 bases, leaving 5 bases between them. CDR3 sequence: CASSQVANTEAFF. The CDR3 bases are TGTGCCAGCAGCCAAGTCGCTAACACTGAAGCTTTCTTT.

V and J are TRBV15 and TRBJ2-4; a possible D gene is TRBD2 (6 bases). V was cut by 1 base and J by 9 bases, with 19 bases left in between. Germline-derived CDR1 and CDR2 are LNHNV and YYDKDF (reference sequence). The CDR3 runs 16 residues. The CDR3: CATSRAPSPGVGIQYF. DNA of the CDR3: TGTGCCACCAGCAGAGCCCCCTCCCCGGGGGTGGGCATTCAGTACTTC.

This chain joins TRBV6-6 and TRBJ1-1, with unresolved D. V lost 4 bases and J lost 5, with 5 bases in between. The CDR3 is made up of 11 amino acids. Germline assignment: CDR1 MNHNY and CDR2 SVGAGI (reference sequence). CDR3 DNA sequence: TGTGCCAGCAGTTTAATTACTGAAGCTTTCTTT. This codes for CASSLITEAFF.

The genes are TRBV15 and TRBJ1-4; D might be TRBD1 (5 bases). The V gene's germline CDR1 is LNHNV and CDR2 YYDKDF (reference sequence). The CDR3 extends over 13 amino acids. Trimming took off 5 bases at V and 10 bases at J, with 14 bases between the two ends. CDR3 protein: CATSQDSTRKLFF. Written as DNA, the CDR3 is TGTGCCACCAGCCAAGACAGTACGAGAAAACTGTTTTTT.

The V call is TRBV25-1, the J call TRBJ1-1; D gene unclear. The CDR3 sequence is 14 residues long. Germline-derived CDR1 and CDR2 are MGHDK and SYGVNS. Trimming took 6 bases from V and 1 from J, leaving 12 bases between them. This CDR3 reads CASREARPNTEAFF. For the CDR3, the DNA is TGTGCCAGCAGGGAGGCCAGGCCGAACACTGAAGCTTTCTTT.

CDR3 amino acids: CASSFGTSGDNEQFF. The CDR3 DNA is TGCGCCAGCAGCTTTGGGACTAGCGGTGACAATGAGCAGTTCTTC. The chain employs TRBV5-1 and TRBJ2-1, with TRBD2 matching over 11 bases. Germline assignment: CDR1 SGHRS and CDR2 YFSETQ. Trimming cost V 2 bases and J 5 bases; bases outside gene matches: 3. The CDR3 runs to 15 residues.

The chain is built from TRBV3-1 (or the pseudogene TRBV3-2) and TRBJ2-2, with TRBD2 matching over 8 bases. The CDR3 extends over 17 amino acids. Germline-derived CDR1 and CDR2 are LGHDT and YNNKEL (reference sequence). Trimming at V came to 0 bases and at J to 7 bases, leaving 10 bases not matched to a gene. CDR3 coding DNA: TGTGCCAGCAGCCAAGAGTTCGGGGGGGCACCGGACGGGGAGCTGTTTTTT. Protein: CASSQEFGGAPDGELFF.

This clone has only one observation. The chain couples TRBV19 to TRBJ2-1; D is possibly TRBD2 (6 bases). The CDR3 length is 14 residues. Germline V lookup: CDR1 LNHDA, CDR2 SQIVND (reference sequence). Trimming pared 1 base from V and 8 bases from J, leaving 12 bases between. CDR3: CASSIGRASDEQFF. DNA of the CDR3: TGTGCCAGTAGTATAGGGAGGGCATCTGATGAGCAGTTCTTC.

The V and J genes are TRBV14 and TRBJ2-7; a possible D gene is TRBD2 (5 bases). Germline loops: CDR1 SGHDN, CDR2 FVKESK. Trimming cost V 4 bases and J 4 bases, with 11 bases left between them. The CDR3 contains 13 residues. CDR3: CASSPGVAYEQYF. In nucleotides, the CDR3 is TGTGCCAGCAGCCCCGGGGTCGCGTACGAGCAGTACTTC.